This passage covers 22 T cell receptor beta chains from one sample sequenced in a study of OX40 agonist ivuxolimab in advanced cancers. Measured with immunoSEQ multiplex PCR; TCRdb has only the in-frame clones, and not every one. Seen here are about 20,000 clones, around 81% observed once, and the top ten hold less than 4%. The sequencing here drew on CD4+ or CD8+ T cells sorted from blood, taken in a trial of the OX40 agonist ivuxolimab. The receptors come from an adult with an advanced solid tumor such as melanoma, head and neck, liver or kidney cancer.

The rearrangement uses TRBV30 and TRBJ1-1; 8 bases are shared with TRBD1. Germline CDR1 is GTSNPN and CDR2 is SVGIG (reference sequence). The V gene end was trimmed by 4 bases and the J gene end by 5 bases; junction bases not matched to a gene: 3. This CDR3 region has 12 residues. Here the CDR3 reads CAWTRGLTEAFF. The CDR3 nucleotides are TGTGCCTGGACCAGGGGGCTTACTGAAGCTTTCTTT.

The rearrangement uses TRBV7-2 and TRBJ1-4; unclear D gene. This CDR3 region has 12 residues. In germline, CDR1 is SGHTA, CDR2 FQGNSA. Trimming took 4 bases from V and 8 from J, leaving 8 bases between them. DNA for the CDR3: TGTGCCAGCAGCTGGGCTGGAGAAAAACTGTTTTTT. Translation: CASSWAGEKLFF.

The chain combines TRBV10-3 with TRBJ2-5; D may correspond to TRBD1 or TRBD2 (5 bases each). TRBJ2-7 explains the end of the DNA better; the J call may be wrong. This CDR3 spans 16 amino acids. Germline loops: CDR1 ENHRY, CDR2 SYGVKD. CDR3 DNA sequence: TGTGCCATCAGGGGGAGCGCAGGGAGAGAGAAGAGCGAGCAGTACTTC. Translated: CAIRGSAGREKSEQYF.

This clone appeared once. The V gene is TRBV11-3, the J gene TRBJ2-5; 9 bases are a match to TRBD2. Losses at the gene ends were 3 bases for V and 5 bases for J; bases not matched to a gene: 1. From germline, CDR1 is SGHNT and CDR2 YENEEA. CDR3 length: 13 amino acids. The CDR3, as DNA: TGTGCCAGCAGCTTGGGACTAGCTGAGACCCAGTACTTC. It translates to CASSLGLAETQYF.

The gene calls are TRBV7-2 and TRBJ2-3, with D uncertain. V was shortened by 3 bases and J by 6 bases, with 10 bases between the two germline ends. This CDR3 comprises 13 residues. Germline CDR1 reads SGHTA; CDR2 reads FQGNSA. Here the CDR3 reads CASSFMVRDTQYF. The CDR3 DNA reads TGTGCCAGCAGCTTTATGGTTCGTGATACGCAGTATTTT.

This clone is medium-sized within its sample. The V and J genes are TRBV5-4 and TRBJ1-1, with D possibly TRBD1 on 5 matching bases. The germline V gene encodes CDR1 SGHNT and CDR2 YYREEE (reference sequence). The CDR3 extends over 13 amino acids. The V end lost 0 bases, the J end lost 7 bases, and 10 bases lay between the germline ends. The CDR3 loop is CASSLARDLEAFF. CDR3 DNA sequence: TGTGCCAGCAGCTTGGCCCGGGACCTTGAAGCTTTCTTT. Variable domain in full (rest from reference TRBV5-4 and TRBJ1-1): ETGVTQSPTHLIKTRGQQVTLRCSSQSGHNTVSWYQQALGQGPQFIFQYYREEENGRGNFPPRFSGLQFPNYSSELNVNALELDDSALYLCASSLARDLEAFFGQGTRLTVV.

J is TRBJ1-1 and V is TRBV7-9; D not resolved. CDR1 and CDR2 from the germline V gene are SEHNR and FQNEAQ (reference sequence). The V gene lost 1 base and the J gene lost 3 bases, with 9 bases spanning the gap. There are 14 residues in the CDR3. The CDR3 reads CASSLGGRHTEAFF. The CDR3 DNA sequence: TGTGCCAGCAGCTTAGGCGGGCGGCACACTGAAGCTTTCTTT.

V and J are TRBV30 and TRBJ2-7, with a weak D call TRBD1 (6 bases). The V gene's germline CDR1 is GTSNPN and CDR2 SVGIG (reference sequence). This CDR3 is 13 amino acids long. Trimming took 2 bases from V and 3 from J, leaving 11 bases between them. The chain's CDR3 is CAWSRRGFYEQYF. CDR3 coding DNA: TGTGCCTGGAGTCGCAGGGGTTTCTACGAGCAGTACTTC.

CDR3 region: CASSPILLSSYEQYF. The CDR3, as DNA: TGTGCCAGCAGCCCCATTCTACTGAGCTCCTACGAGCAGTACTTC. This chain joins TRBV28 and TRBJ2-7; D gene ambiguous. Trimming removed 6 bases from V and 0 bases from J, with 15 bases in between. This CDR3 has 15 residues. From germline, CDR1 is MDHEN and CDR2 SYDVKM.

This chain uses TRBV6-6 with TRBJ1-5; a weak D match, TRBD1 (6 bases). From germline, CDR1 is MNHNY and CDR2 SVGAGI (reference sequence). The CDR3 covers 15 residues. V was trimmed by 5 bases and J by 0 bases, leaving 11 bases between them. CDR3 loop: CASSEGGYSNQPQHF. The CDR3 region has the DNA TGTGCCAGCAGTGAGGGGGGCTATAGCAATCAGCCCCAGCATTTT.

This clone was detected only once. The rearrangement links TRBV27 to TRBJ2-5; tentatively, D is TRBD2 (6 bases). Trimming pared 7 bases from V and 1 base from J, leaving 10 bases between. This CDR3 contains 13 residues. Germline loops: CDR1 MNHEY, CDR2 SMNVEV (reference sequence). CDR3 region: CASNSGGQETQYF. The CDR3 nucleotides read TGTGCCAGCAACTCCGGGGGCCAAGAGACCCAGTACTTC.

The V call is TRBV5-1, the J call TRBJ2-7, with a tentative D call TRBD2 (6 bases). The CDR3 runs 18 residues. CDR1 is SGHRS, CDR2 YFSETQ, per germline. Trimming pared 0 bases from V and 0 bases from J, leaving 19 bases between. The CDR3 protein is CASSLGAPSEQSSYEQYF. Here the CDR3 DNA reads TGCGCCAGCAGCTTGGGCGCCCCTAGCGAGCAATCCTCCTACGAGCAGTACTTC.

The chain recombines TRBV28 with TRBJ2-1; 12 nucleotides align to TRBD2. With 3 bases clipped from V and 0 bases from J, the junction kept 12 bases outside the gene matches. The germline V gene has CDR1 MDHEN and CDR2 SYDVKM. The CDR3 totals 20 residues. This CDR3 reads CASSFPSGRAYPSSYNEQFF. CDR3 nucleotides: TGTGCCAGCAGTTTTCCTAGCGGGAGGGCCTACCCCAGCTCCTACAATGAGCAGTTCTTC.

The chain joins TRBV6-6 to TRBJ2-5; 12 nucleotides match TRBD1. The CDR3 length is 15 residues. V shed 7 bases, J shed 1 base, and the junction held 4 bases outside the gene matches. Germline-derived CDR1 and CDR2 are MNHNY and SVGAGI (reference sequence). The CDR3, as DNA: TGTGCCAGCATGGGGACAGGGGGCCCCCAAGAGACCCAGTACTTC. Protein: CASMGTGGPQETQYF.

The gene calls are TRBV15 and TRBJ1-1; D is uncertain. In germline, CDR1 is LNHNV, CDR2 YYDKDF (reference sequence). V lost 4 bases, J lost 6 bases, and 9 bases lay in between. The CDR3 is made up of 12 amino acids. CDR3 in amino acids: CATSTGRAEAFF. In DNA, the CDR3 is TGTGCCACCAGCACGGGCCGCGCTGAAGCTTTCTTT.

There are a few counts of this clone. The rearrangement links TRBV9 to TRBJ2-3; D call uncertain. CDR1 SGDLS and CDR2 YYNGEE come from the germline V gene. The CDR3 loop spans 16 amino acids. The V end lost 0 bases, the J end lost 2 bases, and 13 bases lay between the germline ends. The CDR3 DNA reads TGTGCCAGCAGCGTAGGGCTGCTATCCCACACAGATACGCAGTATTTT. This translates into CASSVGLLSHTDTQYF.

This chain links TRBV30 with TRBJ2-6; 8 nucleotides line up with TRBD2. V dropped 2 bases and J dropped 2; count of bases not matched to a gene: 2. CDR3 size: 15 residues. The germline gives CDR1 GTSNPN, CDR2 SVGIG (reference sequence). This CDR3 reads CAWSPGGAGANVLTF. The CDR3 DNA reads TGTGCCTGGAGTCCCGGGGGGGCTGGGGCCAACGTCCTGACTTTC. Looking up the rest from reference TRBV30 and TRBJ2-6 gives the full variable domain: SQTIHQWPATLVQPVGSPLSLECTVEGTSNPNLYWYRQAAGRGLQLLFYSVGIGQISSEVPQNLSASRPQDRQFILSSKKLLLSDSGFYLCAWSPGGAGANVLTFGAGSRLTVL.

This sequence joins TRBV5-1 and TRBJ1-1; D might be TRBD1 (6 bases). V lost 0 bases and J 4 bases, leaving 16 bases between the germline ends. CDR1 and CDR2 from the germline V gene are SGHRS and YFSETQ. The CDR3 runs to 16 residues. The CDR3 DNA reads as TGCGCCAGCAGCTTGGGGGGGCAGTCCGGTGCCACTGAAGCTTTCTTT. The encoded protein is CASSLGGQSGATEAFF.

The rearrangement joins TRBV11-2 to TRBJ2-4; TRBD1 matches at 7 bases. Germline-derived CDR1 and CDR2 are SGHAT and FQNNGV. This CDR3 is 12 amino acids long. The V and J ends lost 5 bases and 10 bases, in that order; junction bases with no gene match: 5. The CDR3 bases are TGTGCCAGCAGCCCCCAGGGGGATATTCAGTACTTC. Encoded protein: CASSPQGDIQYF.

The chain carries TRBV6-4 and TRBJ1-6; 7 positions match TRBD1. The CDR3 spans 14 residues. Germline V gene data show CDR1 as MRHNA and CDR2 as SNTAGT. Losses at the gene ends were 6 bases for V and 11 bases for J; bases not matched to a gene: 10. CDR3: CASRGVGRGAPLHF. CDR3 DNA: TGTGCCAGCAGAGGAGTTGGCAGGGGGGCACCCCTCCACTTT.

The V gene is TRBV5-5, the J gene TRBJ1-5; tentatively, D is TRBD1 (5 bases). The germline V gene encodes CDR1 SGHKS and CDR2 YYEKEE (reference sequence). CDR3 length: 15 residues. V dropped 0 bases and J dropped 5 bases, with 12 bases sitting between them. The CDR3 nucleotides read TGTGCCAGCAGCTTGGCCGGGGGAGCCGATCAGCCCCAGCATTTT. Translating it yields CASSLAGGADQPQHF.

The chain uses TRBV6-1 and TRBJ1-1; D not resolved. Germline loops: CDR1 MNHNS, CDR2 SASEGT. The CDR3 has 13 residues. Deletions cut 4 bases from V and 1 base from J, with 7 bases between. The CDR3 DNA follows: TGTGCCAGCAGTGTGGTCGGGAACACTGAAGCTTTCTTT. It yields the protein CASSVVGNTEAFF.